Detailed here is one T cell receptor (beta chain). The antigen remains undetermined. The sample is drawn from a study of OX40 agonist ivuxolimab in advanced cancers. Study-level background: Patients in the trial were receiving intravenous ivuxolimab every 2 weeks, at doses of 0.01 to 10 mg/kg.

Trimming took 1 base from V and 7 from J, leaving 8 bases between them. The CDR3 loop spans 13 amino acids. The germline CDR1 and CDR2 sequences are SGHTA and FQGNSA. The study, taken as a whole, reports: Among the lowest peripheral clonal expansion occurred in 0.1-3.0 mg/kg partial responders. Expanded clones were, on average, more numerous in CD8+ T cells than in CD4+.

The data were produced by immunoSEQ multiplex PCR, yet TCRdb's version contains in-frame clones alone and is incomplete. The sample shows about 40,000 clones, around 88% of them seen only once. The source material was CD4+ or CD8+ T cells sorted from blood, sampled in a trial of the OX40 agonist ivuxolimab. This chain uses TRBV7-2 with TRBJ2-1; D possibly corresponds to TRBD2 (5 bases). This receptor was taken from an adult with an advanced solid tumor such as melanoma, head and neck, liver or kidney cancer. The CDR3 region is CASSLVRGNEQFF. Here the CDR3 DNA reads TGTGCCAGCAGCTTAGTTAGAGGGAATGAGCAGTTCTTC.